This TCR beta chain was recorded in a study of shared clonotypes between healthy human individuals. Points from the study as a whole: Generation of non-shared clonotypes was less probable than generation of clonotypes shared by all four donors. Donor scarcity curtailed the genetic and exposure-history diversity represented herein.

Germline V gene data show CDR1 as SGDLS and CDR2 as YYNGEE. The CDR3 is made up of 14 amino acids. V was clipped by 0 bases and J by 1 base, with 8 bases between them. Sequencing was performed with immunoSEQ multiplex PCR; in TCRdb, only in-frame clones are kept and a portion is missing. The table lists around 1.5 million clones, roughly 98% of them singletons, with approximately 0.44% in the top ten. This clone was seen once. The target antigen is unknown. This sample also contains other DNA sequences that code for the same CDR3. This TCR was recovered from a man aged 25-40 years in good health. The chain links TRBV9 to TRBJ2-7; D is ambiguous. The material sequenced was naive CD4+ T cells sorted from blood. The subset denotes: CD45RA+ positively selected. CDR3 in DNA: TGTGCCAGCAGCGTAGGTGGGGTTTCCTACGAGCAGTACTTC. Translated, it gives CASSVGGVSYEQYF.